This T cell receptor (beta chain) was sequenced in a study of shared clonotypes between healthy human individuals. Study conclusions and caveats: For naive CD4 cells, 4% to 5% of clonotypes were shared across a handful of donors. Memory subsets generally showed smaller estimated richness than naive subsets did.

Some clones are missing from TCRdb's copy, which holds only in-frame ones; the method was immunoSEQ multiplex PCR. The table has around 2.3 million clones, nearly 97% seen once. As to this clone: Its antigen is unidentified.

Source material: naive CD4+ T cells sorted from blood. Noted subset: CD45RA+ positively selected. The receptor's source is a man younger than 35 in good health.

The CDR3 DNA reads TGTGCCAGCAGTTTGGGGACACTTGAAGCTTTCTTT. It translates to CASSLGTLEAFF. The rearrangement joins TRBV28 to TRBJ1-1, with a tentative D call TRBD1 (6 bases). This CDR3 contains 12 residues. Trimming pared 3 bases from V and 7 bases from J, leaving 9 bases between. Germline V gene sequence: CDR1 MDHEN, CDR2 SYDVKM.